Listed below are T cell receptor beta chains from one sample, sequenced in a study of blood T cells in healthy people across ages. Via MiXCR, TCRdb re-called the 5' RACE reads, giving one row per CDR3 protein. The table records about 1,500,000 distinct CDR3 sequences, 42% of them present only once. The specimen sequenced was blood. These receptors originate from a young woman in good health. The CDR3 runs from the conserved cysteine through the conserved F or W. The D gene is left open where the match is weak. The listing skips clone size in some rows; elsewhere it reads once, few, many or a size class.

TRBJ1-5	few	-	TRBV7-9	CASSPLGGVSQPQHF	TGTGCCAGCAGCCCCCTAGGGGGGGTCAGTCAGCCCCAGCATTTT
TRBJ2-1	-	-	TRBV20-1	CSARDPLAAGTRSDNEQFF	TGCAGTGCTAGAGATCCCCTAGCGGCCGGGACAAGATCCGACAATGAGCAGTTCTTC
TRBJ2-7	-	-	TRBV7-2	CASSSLAPYEQYF	TGTGCCAGCAGCTCTCTAGCGCCCTACGAGCAGTACTTC
TRBJ2-5	few	-	TRBV4-1	CASSQAPGRVETQYF	TGCGCCAGCAGCCAAGCACCGGGACGGGTAGAGACCCAGTACTTC
TRBJ2-7	-	TRBD2	TRBV20-1	CSAYPSGRDNEQYF	TGCAGTGCTTATCCTAGCGGGAGGGACAATGAGCAGTACTTC
TRBJ2-5	-	-	TRBV10-3	CAISESRTPETQYF	TGTGCCATCAGTGAGTCCAGGACCCCGGAGACCCAGTACTTC
TRBJ1-1	-	-	TRBV7-2	CASSLGKRMGTEAFF	TGTGCCAGCAGCTTAGGGAAGAGGATGGGCACTGAAGCTTTCTTT
TRBJ2-3	few	TRBD2	TRBV29-1	CSADGGGSGSPDTQYF	TGCAGCGCTGATGGAGGGGGTAGCGGGAGTCCGGATACGCAGTATTTT
TRBJ2-1	-	TRBD2	TRBV20-1	CSATRGGASRNEQFF	TGCAGTGCTACCCGCGGGGGGGCGTCTAGGAATGAGCAGTTCTTC
TRBJ1-2	few	-	TRBV7-2	CASSLGREPQEGYGYTF	TGTGCCAGCAGCTTAGGCAGGGAACCCCAAGAAGGCTATGGCTACACCTTC
TRBJ1-1	-	-	TRBV12-3/TRBV12-4	CASSVGTDNTEAFF	TGTGCCAGCAGTGTAGGGACGGACAACACTGAAGCTTTCTTT
TRBJ2-3	few	TRBD2	TRBV10-3	CAISESLAGKKDTQYF	TGTGCCATCAGTGAGTCGCTAGCGGGAAAGAAAGATACGCAGTATTTT
TRBJ2-3	few	TRBD2	TRBV6-6	CASSPRGVTDTQYF	TGTGCCAGCAGCCCCCGGGGGGTCACAGATACGCAGTATTTT
TRBJ2-3	-	-	TRBV12-3/TRBV12-4	CASSFQATDTQYF	TGTGCCAGCAGTTTTCAGGCGACAGATACGCAGTATTTT
TRBJ2-5	-	-	TRBV4-1	CASSHFGQGGETQYF	TGCGCCAGCAGCCACTTCGGACAGGGAGGGGAGACCCAGTACTTC
TRBJ2-7	few	TRBD2	TRBV3-1	CASSPGLALPYEQYF	TGTGCCAGCAGTCCCGGACTAGCGCTTCCCTACGAGCAGTACTTC
TRBJ2-1	-	-	TRBV6-6	CASSYPDRAGDNEQFF	TGTGCCAGCAGTTATCCAGACAGGGCGGGAGACAATGAGCAGTTCTTC
TRBJ2-3	few	TRBD2	TRBV9	CASSVVGLAGGTDTQYF	TGTGCCAGCAGCGTAGTGGGGTTAGCGGGGGGAACAGATACGCAGTATTTT
TRBJ1-5	-	TRBD1	TRBV7-2	CASSFWTGSVGPQHF	TGTGCCAGCAGCTTCTGGACAGGGTCCGTTGGGCCCCAGCATTTT
TRBJ1-6	-	-	TRBV28	CASSLISPLHF	TGTGCCAGCAGTTTAATTTCACCCCTCCACTTT
TRBJ2-3	-	-	TRBV7-2	CASSPGLPRGTQYF	TGTGCCAGCAGCCCCGGCCTACCCCGAGGTACGCAGTATTTT
TRBJ1-2	few	-	TRBV21-1	CASSPRTDSYGYTF	TGTGCCAGCAGCCCCCGAACGGACAGCTATGGCTACACCTTC
TRBJ2-7	many	-	TRBV5-1	CASSFGREQYF	TGTGCCAGCAGTTTTGGACGCGAGCAGTACTTC
TRBJ2-2	-	-	TRBV6-1	CASSERLGVSSGELFF	TGTGCCAGCAGTGAACGTTTGGGGGTTTCCTCCGGGGAGCTGTTTTTT
TRBJ2-7	-	TRBD1	TRBV27	CASRRGQGSEQYF	TGTGCCAGCAGGCGGGGACAGGGATCCGAGCAGTACTTC
TRBJ2-3	-	-	TRBV5-5	CASSLMISDTQYF	TGTGCCAGCAGCTTGATGATCTCAGATACGCAGTATTTT
TRBJ2-7	-	-	TRBV3-1	CASSQGGPGEQYF	TGTGCCAGCAGCCAAGGAGGGCCGGGCGAGCAGTACTTC
TRBJ2-1	-	TRBD2	TRBV12-5	CASGSSGGQGEQFF	TGTGCTAGTGGGAGTAGCGGGGGGCAGGGTGAGCAGTTCTTC
TRBJ1-1	few	-	TRBV29-1	CSVEVSGGPEAFF	TGCAGCGTTGAAGTCAGCGGGGGTCCTGAAGCTTTCTTT
TRBJ2-1	few	-	TRBV6-5	CASRRDDEQFF	TGTGCCAGCAGGCGGGACGATGAGCAGTTCTTC
TRBJ2-1	few	TRBD2	TRBV20-1	CSARSGGGNEQFF	TGCAGTGCTAGGAGCGGGGGGGGCAATGAGCAGTTCTTC
TRBJ2-1	few	TRBD2	TRBV2	CASSAMGSGAGGEQFF	TGTGCCAGCAGTGCTATGGGTAGCGGGGCCGGGGGGGAGCAGTTCTTC
TRBJ1-2	-	-	TRBV20-1	CSASERSTYGYTF	TGCAGTGCTAGTGAACGCAGTACCTATGGCTACACCTTC
TRBJ2-1	-	TRBD1	TRBV10-3	CAISPDRGRYNEQFF	TGTGCCATCAGCCCGGACAGGGGGCGATACAATGAGCAGTTCTTC
TRBJ2-5	-	TRBD2	TRBV25-1	CASSTTLAGQETQYF	TGTGCCAGCAGTACCACGCTAGCGGGCCAAGAGACCCAGTACTTC